A single sample gave rise to the 30 T cell receptor beta chains below, sequenced in a study of blood T cell repertoires in COVID-19. Clones were read by immunoSEQ multiplex PCR, and TCRdb kept only the in-frame ones, dropping some. The sample has some 250,000 clones; around 85% are singletons. What was sequenced was PBMCs or T cells enriched from blood (not recorded which). The receptors come from a woman in her fifties or sixties who had recovered from COVID-19.

The rearrangement links TRBV3-1 (or the pseudogene TRBV3-2) to TRBJ2-7; D may be TRBD1 (7 bases). V gave up 0 bases and J gave up 3 bases, with 18 bases separating them. The germline CDR1 and CDR2 sequences are LGHDT and YNNKEL (reference sequence). The CDR3 is 17 residues long. The CDR3, as DNA: TGTGCCAGCAGCCAAGATATGGAGGGGACAGCCTACTACGAGCAGTACTTC. It encodes CASSQDMEGTAYYEQYF.

The V and J genes are TRBV4-1 and TRBJ2-1; TRBD2 agrees at 8 bases. The V and J ends lost 4 bases and 2 bases, in that order; junction bases with no gene match: 13. Per germline, CDR1 MGHRA and CDR2 YSYEKL. The CDR3 is 18 amino acids. This CDR3 is CASSRVIGGGVAYNEQFF. CDR3 bases: TGCGCCAGCAGCCGGGTAATCGGGGGGGGTGTAGCCTACAATGAGCAGTTCTTC.

The gene calls are TRBV27 and TRBJ2-1, with TRBD2 as a possible D gene (6 bases). With 2 bases removed from V and 0 bases from J, the gap between germline ends came to 11 bases. CDR3 length equals 16 residues. CDR1 is MNHEY, CDR2 SMNVEV, per germline (reference sequence). The CDR3 coding sequence is TGTGCCAGCAGTTTAGGGGCCGGGGGCTCCTACAATGAGCAGTTCTTC. It encodes CASSLGAGGSYNEQFF.

The chain couples TRBV6-1 to TRBJ2-7; 7 bases are a match to TRBD1. The CDR3 is 15 residues long. Germline V gives CDR1 MNHNS, CDR2 SASEGT. Losses at the gene ends were 1 base for V and 5 bases for J; bases not matched to a gene: 8. The CDR3 coding sequence is TGTGCCAGCAGTGAAGATGAGACAGGGATCCACGAGCAGTACTTC. Its translation: CASSEDETGIHEQYF.

The V call is TRBV6-5, the J call TRBJ2-3; 8 bases agree with TRBD1. Germline CDR1 and CDR2: MNHEY and SVGAGI. The V gene end was trimmed by 4 bases and the J gene end by 1 base; junction bases not matched to a gene: 7. The CDR3 is 16 residues long. This chain's CDR3 is CASSSDRGVGTDTQYF. CDR3 in DNA: TGTGCCAGCAGTTCCGACAGGGGCGTTGGCACAGATACGCAGTATTTT.

The gene calls are TRBV28 and TRBJ1-6, with 9 bases lining up with TRBD1. CDR1 is MDHEN, CDR2 SYDVKM, per germline. The CDR3 is made up of 13 amino acids. Trimming at V came to 10 bases and at J to 9 bases, leaving 7 bases not matched to a gene. The CDR3 loop reads CAITGGAGSPLHF. CDR3 coding DNA: TGTGCCATCACAGGGGGCGCGGGTTCACCCCTCCACTTT.

The V gene is TRBV27, the J gene TRBJ1-5; TRBD1 aligns across 7 bases. The length of the CDR3 is 15 residues. V lost 6 bases, J lost 3 bases, and 8 bases stayed unmatched. Germline lookup yields CDR1 MNHEY and CDR2 SMNVEV (reference sequence). CDR3 sequence: CASSPDRHPNQPQHF. The CDR3 bases are TGTGCCAGCAGCCCGGACAGGCACCCCAATCAGCCCCAGCATTTT.

This chain links TRBV11-2 with TRBJ1-2; 8 nucleotides align to TRBD1. The CDR3 runs to 13 residues. V was clipped by 5 bases and J by 9 bases; unmatched bases: 8. Germline CDR1 reads SGHAT; CDR2 reads FQNNGV. The CDR3 sequence is CASSPDREFSYTF. In nucleotides, the CDR3 is TGTGCCAGCAGCCCGGACAGGGAGTTTAGCTACACCTTC.

The CDR3, as DNA: TGTGCCAGCAGTGAAGGGCGGACTAGCGGTTACAATGAGCAGTTCTTC. Protein product: CASSEGRTSGYNEQFF. The chain carries TRBV2 and TRBJ2-1, with 10 bases matching TRBD2. The length of the CDR3 is 16 residues. The germline gives CDR1 SNHLY, CDR2 FYNNEI. After removal of 1 base from V and 4 bases from J, the junction contained 4 bases not matched to a gene.

The genes are TRBV19 and TRBJ1-5, with D perhaps matching TRBD1 (6 bases). Germline loops: CDR1 LNHDA, CDR2 SQIVND (reference sequence). V was trimmed by 1 base and J by 6 bases, leaving 13 bases between them. The CDR3 consists of 15 residues. CDR3 DNA: TGTGCCAGTAGTATAGTACAGGGTGAGCGTCAGCCCCAGCATTTT. It specifies CASSIVQGERQPQHF.

The chain has TRBV28 and TRBJ1-3; maybe TRBD1 (5 bases). This CDR3 has 12 amino acids. The V and J ends lost 5 bases and 9 bases respectively, with 11 bases between them. Germline lookup yields CDR1 MDHEN and CDR2 SYDVKM. The CDR3 protein is CASSLQGATIYF. DNA for the CDR3: TGTGCCAGCAGTCTCCAGGGCGCCACCATATATTTT.

The chain couples TRBV28 to TRBJ1-2; D is unresolved. There are 13 residues in the CDR3. Germline CDR1 reads MDHEN; CDR2 reads SYDVKM. The ends were cut back, 1 base at V and 8 bases at J, with 11 bases in the middle. The CDR3 reads CASSLLATVGYTF. CDR3 coding DNA: TGTGCCAGCAGTTTATTAGCCACGGTCGGCTACACCTTC.

V and J are TRBV19 and TRBJ2-7; D is possibly TRBD1 (6 bases). CDR1 and CDR2 (germline): LNHDA, SQIVND (reference sequence). The V gene lost 5 bases and the J gene lost 6 bases, with 20 bases spanning the gap. The CDR3 has 15 amino acids. For the CDR3, the DNA is TGTGCCAGTAGTGCCTTGAACAGGGATATTGGCGAGCAGTACTTC. Translated: CASSALNRDIGEQYF.

The V call is TRBV21-1, the J call TRBJ2-2; the table calls TRBD1, which could not be checked here. TRBV21-1 corresponds to a pseudogene. The CDR3 covers 16 residues. The CDR3 DNA reads as TGTGCCAGCAGCAATGATGGGGGCGCCGGCGCCGGGGAGCTGTTTTTT. This translates into CASSNDGGAGAGELFF.

This chain connects TRBV4-1 to TRBJ2-7, with 8 bases fitting TRBD1. This CDR3 is 15 amino acids long. Trimming at V came to 1 base and at J to 2 bases, leaving 4 bases not matched to a gene. Germline V gene lookup returns CDR1 MGHRA and CDR2 YSYEKL. The CDR3: CASSQGQGLTYEQYF. In DNA form, the CDR3 reads TGCGCCAGCAGCCAAGGACAGGGGTTGACCTACGAGCAGTACTTC.

This chain links TRBV21-1 with TRBJ1-2; the table's D call of TRBD1 was not tested on the DNA. TRBV21-1 is recorded as a pseudogene. CDR3 length: 14 amino acids. The CDR3 loop reads CASSKGQTNYGYTF. Written as DNA, the CDR3 is TGTGCCAGCAGCAAAGGACAGACAAACTATGGCTACACCTTC.

CDR3 region: CAWSRGTGTYNEQFF. CDR3 in DNA: TGTGCCTGGAGTCGGGGGACTGGGACCTACAATGAGCAGTTCTTC. The chain recombines TRBV30 with TRBJ2-1; D is perhaps TRBD2 (6 bases). There are 15 residues in the CDR3. Per germline, CDR1 GTSNPN and CDR2 SVGIG (reference sequence). The V gene lost 2 bases and the J gene lost 2 bases, with 13 bases spanning the gap. The whole variable domain, filled in from reference TRBV30 and TRBJ2-1, reads SQTIHQWPATLVQPVGSPLSLECTVEGTSNPNLYWYRQAAGRGLQLLFYSVGIGQISSEVPQNLSASRPQDRQFILSSKKLLLSDSGFYLCAWSRGTGTYNEQFFGPGTRLTVL.

J is TRBJ1-5 and V is TRBV28, with D possibly matching TRBD1 (6 bases). Germline V lookup: CDR1 MDHEN, CDR2 SYDVKM. This CDR3 has 16 amino acids. Trimming stripped 3 bases from V and 4 bases from J, with 16 bases between. CDR3 region: CASSFREGVGNQPQHF. CDR3 bases: TGTGCCAGCAGTTTCAGGGAGGGGGTAGGGAATCAGCCCCAGCATTTT.

The V gene is TRBV10-3, the J gene TRBJ2-1, with 10 bases fitting TRBD2. Trimming took 6 bases from V and 8 from J; bases not matched to a gene: 16. This CDR3 is built from 17 residues. Germline V gene sequence: CDR1 ENHRY, CDR2 SYGVKD. CDR3 nucleotides: TGTGCCATCAGGGGGGCTAGCGGGAGAGGTCGTCTGGATGAGCAGTTCTTC. It yields the protein CAIRGASGRGRLDEQFF.

The V and J genes are TRBV7-8 and TRBJ1-3; D gene uncertain. Germline V gene sequence: CDR1 SGHVS, CDR2 FQNEAQ. V lost 5 bases to trimming and J lost 0 bases, with 11 bases between them. CDR3 length: 15 amino acids. CDR3 sequence: CASSPSPLSGNTIYF. DNA for the CDR3: TGTGCCAGCAGCCCTAGCCCCCTCTCTGGAAACACCATATATTTT.

This chain connects TRBV11-2 to TRBJ2-5; 10 bases are shared with TRBD2. The CDR3 extends over 15 amino acids. From germline, CDR1 is SGHAT and CDR2 FQNNGV. V gave up 4 bases and J gave up 5 bases; unmatched junction bases: 7. CDR3: CASSYLAGVGETQYF. The CDR3 DNA reads TGTGCCAGCAGCTACCTAGCGGGGGTGGGGGAGACCCAGTACTTC.

This chain joins TRBV29-1 and TRBJ2-1, with TRBD2 matching 14 bases. CDR3 length: 16 amino acids. CDR1 and CDR2 from the germline V gene are SQVTM and ANQGSEA. Trimming took 5 bases from V and 2 from J; bases not matched to a gene: 5. The DNA of the CDR3 is TGCAGCGTTACCGGACTAGCGGGAGGCACCTACAATGAGCAGTTCTTC. Amino acids: CSVTGLAGGTYNEQFF.

The V gene is TRBV27, the J gene TRBJ2-7; no clear D. This CDR3 comprises 12 residues. In germline, CDR1 is MNHEY, CDR2 SMNVEV (reference sequence). V shed 5 bases and J shed 12 bases, with 17 bases lying between them. CDR3 sequence reads: CASSPSPPEWYF. The CDR3 nucleotides read TGTGCCAGCAGTCCATCCCCCCCTGAGTGGTACTTC.

This chain joins TRBV5-1 and TRBJ2-7; no clear D. The CDR3 is 14 amino acids. Between the trimmed V and J ends, which lost 0 bases and 2 bases, there was a span of 9 bases. Germline CDR1 reads SGHRS; CDR2 reads YFSETQ. CDR3 bases: TGCGCCAGCAGCTTGGAAGTAGTTCCCTACGAGCAGTACTTC. It translates to CASSLEVVPYEQYF.

The chain couples TRBV28 to TRBJ2-1; D call uncertain. The CDR3 sequence is 14 residues long. Looked up from germline, CDR1 is MDHEN and CDR2 is SYDVKM. Trimming took off 5 bases at V and 3 bases at J, with 11 bases between the two ends. CDR3 DNA sequence: TGTGCCAGCAGTCCCGTGATCGGCTACAATGAGCAGTTCTTC. It translates to CASSPVIGYNEQFF.

The chain is built from TRBV19 and TRBJ2-1; TRBD1 aligns across 9 bases. The CDR3 has 15 amino acids. Germline values: CDR1 LNHDA, CDR2 SQIVND (reference sequence). The V segment lost 3 bases and the J segment 5 bases; nucleotides outside the gene matches: 5. The CDR3 region has the DNA TGTGCCAGTAGTATTCGGGACAGGGACCACAATGAGCAGTTCTTC. It yields the protein CASSIRDRDHNEQFF. The full variable domain, in which reference TRBV19 and TRBJ2-1 provide the parts outside the CDR3, is DGGITQSPKYLFRKEGQNVTLSCEQNLNHDAMYWYRQDPGQGLRLIYYSQIVNDFQKGDIAEGYSVSREKKESFPLTVTSAQKNPTAFYLCASSIRDRDHNEQFFGPGTRLTVL.

This chain uses TRBV13 with TRBJ1-1, with D possibly being TRBD1 (5 bases). The CDR3 has 15 residues. V lost 5 bases and J lost 2, with 15 bases in between. The V gene's germline CDR1 is PRHDT and CDR2 FYEKMQ (reference sequence). CDR3 sequence: CASSRAGEGNTEAFF. CDR3 coding DNA: TGTGCCAGCAGCAGAGCGGGGGAGGGAAACACTGAAGCTTTCTTT.

V usage is TRBV2 and J usage is TRBJ2-7; weak D call: TRBD2 (6 bases). From germline, CDR1 is SNHLY and CDR2 FYNNEI. This CDR3 contains 15 residues. Trimming took off 2 bases at V and 4 bases at J, with 15 bases between the two ends. As DNA, the CDR3 is TGTGCCAGCAGTGAACGGCGGAGGGCAGAATACGAGCAGTACTTC. Translating gives CASSERRRAEYEQYF.

With regard to this clone: The identical CDR3 is also encoded by other nucleotide sequences in the sample. The J gene is TRBJ2-1, the V gene TRBV10-3, with TRBD2 identical over 8 bases. CDR1 and CDR2 from the germline V gene are ENHRY and SYGVKD. The CDR3 spans 13 residues. The J segment lost 5 bases and the V segment lost 8 bases, leaving 5 bases of the junction unmatched. The CDR3 nucleotides are TGTGCCATCTCAACTAGCGGCGACAATGAGCAGTTCTTC. Translated: CAISTSGDNEQFF.

This clone was observed a few times. The chain joins TRBV2 to TRBJ2-2; 7 nucleotides agree with TRBD1. J lost 3 bases, V lost 2 bases, and 3 bases had no gene match. The CDR3 is 15 amino acids. Germline-derived CDR1 and CDR2 are SNHLY and FYNNEI. The CDR3 sequence: CASSESGQHTGELFF. In DNA, the CDR3 is TGTGCCAGCAGTGAATCGGGACAGCACACCGGGGAGCTGTTTTTT.